This TCR beta chain was retrieved from a study of OX40 agonist ivuxolimab in advanced cancers. Overall study findings and caveats: Individuals who were partial responders at 0.1-3.0 mg/kg had clonal expansion that ranked among the lowest. The mean number of expanded clones was higher in CD8+ T cells than in CD4+.

Points on this clone: Its target is unknown.

Germline V gene lookup returns CDR1 LNHNV and CDR2 YYDKDF (reference sequence). This CDR3 contains 14 residues. Trimming took off 5 bases at V and 4 bases at J, with 13 bases between the two ends. Assay: immunoSEQ multiplex PCR; the TCRdb copy retains only in-frame clones and omits some. In the table there are 60,000 to 90,000 clones, roughly nine tenths of which are singletons. This specimen consisted of CD4+ or CD8+ T cells sorted from blood, obtained in a trial of the OX40 agonist ivuxolimab. The chain links TRBV15 to TRBJ2-3; no clear D. This clonotype was sampled from an adult with an advanced solid tumor such as melanoma, head and neck, liver or kidney cancer. CDR3: CATSGVGNADTQYF. In nucleotides, the CDR3 is TGTGCCACCAGCGGGGTAGGGAATGCAGATACGCAGTATTTT.